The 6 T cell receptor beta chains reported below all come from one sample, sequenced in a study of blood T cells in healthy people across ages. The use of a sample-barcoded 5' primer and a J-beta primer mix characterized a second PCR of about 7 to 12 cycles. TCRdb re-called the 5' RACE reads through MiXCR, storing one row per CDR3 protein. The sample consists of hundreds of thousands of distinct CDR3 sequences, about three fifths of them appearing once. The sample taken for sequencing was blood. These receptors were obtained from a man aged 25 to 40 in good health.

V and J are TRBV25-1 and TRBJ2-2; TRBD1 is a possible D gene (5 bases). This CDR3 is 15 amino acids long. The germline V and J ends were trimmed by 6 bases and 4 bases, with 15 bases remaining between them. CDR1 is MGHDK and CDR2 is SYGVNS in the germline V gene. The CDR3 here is CASRGQYSSTGELFF. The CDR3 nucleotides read TGTGCCAGCAGAGGACAATATTCGAGCACCGGGGAGCTGTTTTTT.

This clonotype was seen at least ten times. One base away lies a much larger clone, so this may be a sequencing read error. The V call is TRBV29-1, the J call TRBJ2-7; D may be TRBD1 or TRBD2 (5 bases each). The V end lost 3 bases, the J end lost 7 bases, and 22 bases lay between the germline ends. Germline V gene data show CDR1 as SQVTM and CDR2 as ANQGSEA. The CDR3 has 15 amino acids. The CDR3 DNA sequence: TGCAGCGTTGACCTCGTGGGACCCCTTGACAATGAGCAGTACTTC. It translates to CSVDLVGPLDNEQYF.

The DNA for the CDR3 is TGTGCCAGCAGCAAAGTCGGGGGGCGTTTTGCCCATACGCAGTATTTT. This encodes CASSKVGGRFAHTQYF. The chain links TRBV21-1 to TRBJ2-3; the table's D call, TRBD1, was not checked against the DNA. TRBV21-1 is listed as a pseudogene. The CDR3 covers 16 residues.

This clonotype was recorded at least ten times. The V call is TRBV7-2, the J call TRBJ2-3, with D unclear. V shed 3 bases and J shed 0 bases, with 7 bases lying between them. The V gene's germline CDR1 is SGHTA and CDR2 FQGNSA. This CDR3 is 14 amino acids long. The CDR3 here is CASSLSSSTDTQYF. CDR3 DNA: TGTGCCAGCAGCTTGAGTTCTAGCACAGATACGCAGTATTTT.

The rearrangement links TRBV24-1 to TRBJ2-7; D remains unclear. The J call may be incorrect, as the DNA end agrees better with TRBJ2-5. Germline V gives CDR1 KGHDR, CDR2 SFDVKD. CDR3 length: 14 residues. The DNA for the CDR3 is TGTGCCACCAGTGATTTCTCTGGGCGGGAGACCCAGTACTTC. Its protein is CATSDFSGRETQYF.

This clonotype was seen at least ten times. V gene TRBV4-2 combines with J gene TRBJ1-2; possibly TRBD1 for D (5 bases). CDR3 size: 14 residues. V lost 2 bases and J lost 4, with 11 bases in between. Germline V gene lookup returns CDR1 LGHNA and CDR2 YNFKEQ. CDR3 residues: CASSQLDRAYGYTF. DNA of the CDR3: TGTGCCAGCAGCCAACTTGACAGAGCCTATGGCTACACCTTC.